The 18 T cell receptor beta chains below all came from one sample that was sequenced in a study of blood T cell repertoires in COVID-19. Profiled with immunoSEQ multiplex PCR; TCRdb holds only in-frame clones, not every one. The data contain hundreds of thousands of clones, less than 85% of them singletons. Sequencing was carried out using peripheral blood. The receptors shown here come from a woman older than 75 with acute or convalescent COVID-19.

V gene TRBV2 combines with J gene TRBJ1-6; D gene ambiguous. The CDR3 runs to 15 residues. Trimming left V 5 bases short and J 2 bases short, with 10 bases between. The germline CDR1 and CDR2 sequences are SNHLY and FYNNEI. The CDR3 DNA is TGTGCCAGCAGTCCCCTCCGAGCCTATAATTCACCCCTCCACTTT. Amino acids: CASSPLRAYNSPLHF.

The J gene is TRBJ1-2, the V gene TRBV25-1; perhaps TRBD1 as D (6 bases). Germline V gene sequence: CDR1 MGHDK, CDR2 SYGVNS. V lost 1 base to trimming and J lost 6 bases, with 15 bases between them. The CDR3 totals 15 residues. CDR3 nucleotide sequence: TGTGCCAGCAGTGAATTTCGTGGACAGAGGGATGGCTACACCTTC. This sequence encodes CASSEFRGQRDGYTF.

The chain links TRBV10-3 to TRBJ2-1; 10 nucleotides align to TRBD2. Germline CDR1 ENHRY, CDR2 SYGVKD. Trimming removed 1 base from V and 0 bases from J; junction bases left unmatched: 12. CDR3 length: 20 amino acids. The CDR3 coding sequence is TGTGCCATCAGTGAGTGGCCAGCGGGGGGGCTCCGGAGCTCCTACAATGAGCAGTTCTTC. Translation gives CAISEWPAGGLRSSYNEQFF.

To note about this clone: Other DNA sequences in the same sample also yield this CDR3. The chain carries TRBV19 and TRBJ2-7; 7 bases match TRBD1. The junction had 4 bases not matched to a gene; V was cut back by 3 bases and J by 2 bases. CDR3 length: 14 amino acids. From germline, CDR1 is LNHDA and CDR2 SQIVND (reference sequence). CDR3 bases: TGTGCCAGTAGTATCGGAGACAGGGCCTACGAGCAGTACTTC. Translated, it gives CASSIGDRAYEQYF. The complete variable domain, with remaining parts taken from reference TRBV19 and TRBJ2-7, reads DGGITQSPKYLFRKEGQNVTLSCEQNLNHDAMYWYRQDPGQGLRLIYYSQIVNDFQKGDIAEGYSVSREKKESFPLTVTSAQKNPTAFYLCASSIGDRAYEQYFGPGTRLTVT.

CDR3 sequence reads: CASSLSGSLYGYTF. The CDR3 coding sequence is TGTGCCAGCAGTCTTTCCGGGAGCTTATATGGCTACACCTTC. The genes are TRBV5-6 and TRBJ1-2; D uncertain. Trimming pared 5 bases from V and 5 bases from J, leaving 16 bases between. The CDR3 has 14 residues. CDR1 and CDR2 (germline): SGHDT, YYEEEE.

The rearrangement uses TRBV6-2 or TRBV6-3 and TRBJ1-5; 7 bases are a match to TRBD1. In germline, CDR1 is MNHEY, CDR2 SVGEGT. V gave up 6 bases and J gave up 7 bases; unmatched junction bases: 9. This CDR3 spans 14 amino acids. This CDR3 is CASSHSGGGQPQHF. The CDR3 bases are TGTGCCAGCAGCCACTCAGGGGGTGGACAGCCCCAGCATTTT.

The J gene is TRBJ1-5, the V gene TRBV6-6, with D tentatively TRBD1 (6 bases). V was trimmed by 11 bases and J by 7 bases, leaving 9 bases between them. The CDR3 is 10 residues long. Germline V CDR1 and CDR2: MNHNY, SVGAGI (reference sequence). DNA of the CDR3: TGTGCCGGGGGGGCGCAGCCCCAGCATTTT. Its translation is CAGGAQPQHF.

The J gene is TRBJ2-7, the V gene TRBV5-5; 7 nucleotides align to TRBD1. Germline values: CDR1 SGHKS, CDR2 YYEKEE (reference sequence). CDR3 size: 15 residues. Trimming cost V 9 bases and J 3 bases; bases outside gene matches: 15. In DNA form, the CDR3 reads TGTGCCACCATCAGCTTGGGACAGTCAATCTACGAGCAGTACTTC. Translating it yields CATISLGQSIYEQYF.

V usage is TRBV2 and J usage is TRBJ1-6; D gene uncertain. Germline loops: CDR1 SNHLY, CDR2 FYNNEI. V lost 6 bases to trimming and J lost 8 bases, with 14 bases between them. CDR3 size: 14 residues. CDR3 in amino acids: CASSQRQRDSPLHF. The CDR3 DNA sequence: TGTGCCAGCAGCCAACGCCAGCGGGATTCACCCCTCCACTTT.

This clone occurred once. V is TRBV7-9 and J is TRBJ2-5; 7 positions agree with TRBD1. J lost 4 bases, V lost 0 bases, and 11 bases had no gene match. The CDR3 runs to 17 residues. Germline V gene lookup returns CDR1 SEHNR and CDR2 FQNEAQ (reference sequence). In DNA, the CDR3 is TGTGCCAGCAGCTTAGCGGGTCCAGGGGGTTCGGGAGAGACCCAGTACTTC. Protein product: CASSLAGPGGSGETQYF.

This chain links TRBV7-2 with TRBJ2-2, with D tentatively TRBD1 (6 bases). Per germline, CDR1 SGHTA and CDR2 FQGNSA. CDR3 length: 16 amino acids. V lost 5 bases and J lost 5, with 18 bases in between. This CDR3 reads CASSPQGTLRTGELFF. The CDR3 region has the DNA TGTGCCAGCAGCCCCCAGGGGACCCTCAGGACCGGGGAGCTGTTTTTT.

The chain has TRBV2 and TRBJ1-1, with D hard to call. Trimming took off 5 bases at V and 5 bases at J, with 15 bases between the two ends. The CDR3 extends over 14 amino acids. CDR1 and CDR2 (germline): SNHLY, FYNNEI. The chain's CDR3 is CASSWESLGTEAFF. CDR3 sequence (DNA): TGTGCCAGCAGTTGGGAGTCTCTCGGTACTGAAGCTTTCTTT.

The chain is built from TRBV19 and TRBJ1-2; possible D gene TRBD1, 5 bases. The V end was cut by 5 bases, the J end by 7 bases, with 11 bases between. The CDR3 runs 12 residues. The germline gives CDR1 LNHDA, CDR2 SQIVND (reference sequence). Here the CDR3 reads CASSLQGSGYTF. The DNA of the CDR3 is TGTGCCAGTAGTCTCCAGGGATCTGGCTACACCTTC.

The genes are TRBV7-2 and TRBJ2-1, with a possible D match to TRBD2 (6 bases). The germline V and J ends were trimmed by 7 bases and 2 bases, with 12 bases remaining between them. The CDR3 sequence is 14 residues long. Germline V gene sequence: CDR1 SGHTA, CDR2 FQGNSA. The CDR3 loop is CASIPGLAYNEQFF. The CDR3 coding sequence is TGTGCCAGCATTCCGGGACTCGCCTACAATGAGCAGTTCTTC. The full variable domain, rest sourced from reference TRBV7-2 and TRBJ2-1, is GAGVSQSPSNKVTEKGKDVELRCDPISGHTALYWYRQSLGQGLEFLIYFQGNSAPDKSGLPSDRFSAERTGGSVSTLTIQRTQQEDSAVYLCASIPGLAYNEQFFGPGTRLTVL.

The CDR3 loop is CASSHDRGAFF. Here the CDR3 DNA reads TGTGCCAGCAGTCACGACAGGGGGGCTTTCTTT. The V and J genes are TRBV12-3 or TRBV12-4 and TRBJ1-1; 9 bases align to TRBD1. V shed 5 bases, J shed 11 bases, and the junction held 3 bases outside the gene matches. This CDR3 region has 11 residues.

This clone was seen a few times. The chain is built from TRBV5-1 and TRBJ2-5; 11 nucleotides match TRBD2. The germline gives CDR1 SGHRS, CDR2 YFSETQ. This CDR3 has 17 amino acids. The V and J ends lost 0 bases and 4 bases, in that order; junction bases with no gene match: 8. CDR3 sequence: CASSLEVSGGALETQYF. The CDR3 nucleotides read TGCGCCAGCAGCTTGGAGGTTAGCGGGGGGGCCTTAGAGACCCAGTACTTC.

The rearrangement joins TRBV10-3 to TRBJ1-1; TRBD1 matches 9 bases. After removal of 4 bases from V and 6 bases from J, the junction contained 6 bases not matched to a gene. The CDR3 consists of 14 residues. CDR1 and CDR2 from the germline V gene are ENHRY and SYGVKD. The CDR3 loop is CAISGGQGVSEAFF. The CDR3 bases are TGTGCCATCAGTGGGGGACAGGGAGTTTCTGAAGCTTTCTTT.

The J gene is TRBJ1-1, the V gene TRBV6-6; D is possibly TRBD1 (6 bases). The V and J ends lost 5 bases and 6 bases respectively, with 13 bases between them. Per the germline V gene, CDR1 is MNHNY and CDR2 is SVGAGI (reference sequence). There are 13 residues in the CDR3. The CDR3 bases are TGTGCCAGCAGTGGAACAGGGTCTCCTGAAGCTTTCTTT. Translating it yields CASSGTGSPEAFF.